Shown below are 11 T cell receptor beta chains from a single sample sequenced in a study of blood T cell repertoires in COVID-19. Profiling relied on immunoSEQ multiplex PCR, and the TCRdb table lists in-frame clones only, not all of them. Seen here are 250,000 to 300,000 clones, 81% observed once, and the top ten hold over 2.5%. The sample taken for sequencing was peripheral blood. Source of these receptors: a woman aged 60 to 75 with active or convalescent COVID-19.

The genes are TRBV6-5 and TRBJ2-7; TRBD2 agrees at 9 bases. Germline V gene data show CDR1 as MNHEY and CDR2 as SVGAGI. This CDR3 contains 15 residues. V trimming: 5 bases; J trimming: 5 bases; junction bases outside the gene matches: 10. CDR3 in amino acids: CASSPTTAGGHEQYF. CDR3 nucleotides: TGTGCCAGCAGTCCTACCACTGCGGGGGGGCACGAGCAGTACTTC.

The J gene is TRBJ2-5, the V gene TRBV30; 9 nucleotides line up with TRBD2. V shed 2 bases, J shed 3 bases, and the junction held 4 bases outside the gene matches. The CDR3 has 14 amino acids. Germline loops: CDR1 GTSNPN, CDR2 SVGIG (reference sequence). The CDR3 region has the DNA TGTGCCTGGAGTTACCAGCGGGGGGAAGAGACCCAGTACTTC. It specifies CAWSYQRGEETQYF.

CDR3 sequence: CSATVGTFYGYTF. For the CDR3, the DNA is TGCAGCGCAACGGTCGGGACATTTTATGGCTACACCTTC. The rearrangement uses TRBV29-1 and TRBJ1-2; D is possibly TRBD1 (6 bases). This CDR3 spans 13 amino acids. The V gene lost 7 bases and the J gene lost 5 bases, with 17 bases spanning the gap. Germline values: CDR1 SQVTM, CDR2 ANQGSEA.

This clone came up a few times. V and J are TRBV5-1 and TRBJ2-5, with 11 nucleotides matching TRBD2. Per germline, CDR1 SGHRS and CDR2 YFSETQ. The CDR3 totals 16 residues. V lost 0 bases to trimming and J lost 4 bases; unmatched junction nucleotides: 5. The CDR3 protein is CASSLDPSGGLETQYF. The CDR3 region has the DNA TGCGCCAGCAGCTTGGACCCTAGCGGGGGGCTAGAGACCCAGTACTTC.

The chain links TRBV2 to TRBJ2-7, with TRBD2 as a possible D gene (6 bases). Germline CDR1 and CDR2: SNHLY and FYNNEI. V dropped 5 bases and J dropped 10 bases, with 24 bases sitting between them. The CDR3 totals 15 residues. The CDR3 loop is CASSSTPGTPRLQYF. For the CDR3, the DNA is TGTGCCAGCAGTTCTACCCCCGGGACTCCCAGATTACAGTACTTC. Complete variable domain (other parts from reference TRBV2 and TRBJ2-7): EPEVTQTPSHQVTQMGQEVILRCVPISNHLYFYWYRQILGQKVEFLVSFYNNEISEKSEIFDDQFSVERPDGSNFTLKIRSTKLEDSAMYFCASSSTPGTPRLQYFGPGTRLTVT.

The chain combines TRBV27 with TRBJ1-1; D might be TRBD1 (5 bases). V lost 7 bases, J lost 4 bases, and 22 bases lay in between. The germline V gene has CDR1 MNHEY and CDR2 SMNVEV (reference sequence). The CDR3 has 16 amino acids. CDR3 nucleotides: TGTGCCAGCACCCTCCGCGGGGGTCCTTTCGGCACTGAAGCTTTCTTT. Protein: CASTLRGGPFGTEAFF.

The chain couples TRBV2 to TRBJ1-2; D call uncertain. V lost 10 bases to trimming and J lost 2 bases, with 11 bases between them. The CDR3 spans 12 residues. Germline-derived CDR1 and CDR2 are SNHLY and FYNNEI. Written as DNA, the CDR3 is TGTGCCAAAGGTGGACTAAACTATGGCTACACCTTC. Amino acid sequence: CAKGGLNYGYTF.

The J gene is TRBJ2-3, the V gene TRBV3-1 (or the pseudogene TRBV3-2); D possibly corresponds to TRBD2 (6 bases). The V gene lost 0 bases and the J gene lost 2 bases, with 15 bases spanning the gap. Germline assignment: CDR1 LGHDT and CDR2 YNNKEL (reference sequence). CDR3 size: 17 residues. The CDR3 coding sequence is TGTGCCAGCAGCCAAGATCGGGGCGGGGTTGTCACAGATACGCAGTATTTT. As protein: CASSQDRGGVVTDTQYF.

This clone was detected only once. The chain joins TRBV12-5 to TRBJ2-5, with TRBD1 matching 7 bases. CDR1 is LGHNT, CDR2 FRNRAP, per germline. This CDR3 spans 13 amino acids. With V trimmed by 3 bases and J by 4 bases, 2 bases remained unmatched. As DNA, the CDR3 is TGTGCTAGTGGTTTTGCAGGGGGAGAGACCCAGTACTTC. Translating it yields CASGFAGGETQYF.

The CDR3 protein is CASRDLEARGAYGYTF. CDR3 nucleotides: TGTGCCAGCAGGGATCTCGAGGCTAGGGGCGCGTATGGCTACACCTTC. The chain carries TRBV2 and TRBJ1-2; D perhaps matches TRBD1 (5 bases). The V gene lost 6 bases and the J gene lost 5 bases, with 22 bases spanning the gap. This CDR3 has 16 amino acids. Germline assignment: CDR1 SNHLY and CDR2 FYNNEI.

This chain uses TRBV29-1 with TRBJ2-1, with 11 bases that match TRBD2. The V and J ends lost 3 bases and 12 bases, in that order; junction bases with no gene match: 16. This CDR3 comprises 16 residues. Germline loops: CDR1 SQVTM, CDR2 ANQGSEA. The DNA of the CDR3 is TGCAGCGTTGAGGACTCCGGGACTAGCGGTCCGCTGCGGCAGTTCTTC. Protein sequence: CSVEDSGTSGPLRQFF.